The 23 T cell receptor beta chains presented below share a single source sample, sequenced in a study of blood T cell repertoires in COVID-19. Profiled with immunoSEQ multiplex PCR; TCRdb holds only in-frame clones, not every one. Of 50,000 to 70,000 clones in the sample, around 88% are singletons; the top ten hold 4% to 5.5%. Material: peripheral blood. The receptors were sampled from a man in his 60s with acute or convalescent COVID-19.

The gene calls are TRBV11-1 and TRBJ2-7; D might be TRBD1 (6 bases). Trimming removed 5 bases from V and 1 base from J, with 15 bases in between. The CDR3 is made up of 15 amino acids. Germline-derived CDR1 and CDR2 are SGHAT and FQDESV (reference sequence). The CDR3 sequence: CASSAIQGRSYEQYF. In DNA form, the CDR3 reads TGTGCCAGCAGCGCGATACAGGGTAGGTCCTACGAGCAGTACTTC.

This clone was seen a handful of times. This chain joins TRBV7-3 and TRBJ2-2, with D possibly TRBD2 on 7 matching bases. With 4 bases removed from V and 6 bases from J, the gap between germline ends came to 15 bases. The V gene's germline CDR1 is SGHTA and CDR2 FQGTGA. The CDR3 is made up of 15 amino acids. The CDR3 here is CASSYRGAAAGELFF. CDR3 bases: TGTGCCAGCAGCTACCGGGGGGCGGCAGCCGGGGAGCTGTTTTTT.

In regard to this clone: At one end the junction does not follow the germline gene, possibly because of a read error. V usage is TRBV18 and J usage is TRBJ1-1, with D possibly TRBD1 on 5 matching bases. Germline CDR1 is KGHSH and CDR2 is LQKENI. There are 12 residues in the CDR3. The CDR3 loop reads CASSPREGARLF. The CDR3 region has the DNA TGTGCCAGCTCACCACGGGAAGGGGCGCGGCTCTTT.

The rearrangement joins TRBV12-2 to TRBJ1-5; TRBD1 was called by the table and not checked on the DNA. TRBV12-2 is termed a pseudogene. The CDR3 is 18 amino acids. CDR3 amino acids: CASRLGQALSPTDQPQHF. The CDR3 DNA sequence: TGTGCAAGTCGCTTAGGCCAGGCCCTCTCGCCCACAGATCAGCCCCAGCATTTT.

This chain connects TRBV19 to TRBJ1-5; D may be TRBD1 (6 bases). This CDR3 region has 16 residues. The germline V and J ends were trimmed by 7 bases and 0 bases, with 16 bases remaining between them. Germline V gene lookup returns CDR1 LNHDA and CDR2 SQIVND (reference sequence). The CDR3 spells CASTSGGARSNQPQHF. The CDR3 region has the DNA TGTGCCAGTACCTCGGGGGGCGCACGTAGCAATCAGCCCCAGCATTTT.

The V and J genes are TRBV18 and TRBJ2-7; 9 bases line up with TRBD1. Germline V gene data show CDR1 as KGHSH and CDR2 as LQKENI. The CDR3 runs to 15 residues. With V trimmed by 3 bases and J by 6 bases, 9 bases remained unmatched. The CDR3 sequence is CASSPRDRDRGEQYF. DNA for the CDR3: TGTGCCAGCTCACCTCGGGACAGGGATCGCGGCGAGCAGTACTTC.

This rearrangement joins TRBV7-6 to TRBJ2-1; D is possibly TRBD2 (5 bases). V was trimmed by 5 bases and J by 3 bases, leaving 17 bases between them. This CDR3 is built from 16 residues. CDR1 and CDR2 (germline): SGHVS, FNYEAQ. Written as DNA, the CDR3 is TGTGCCAGCAGCCCGAGGTTCCTAGCCAACTACAATGAGCAGTTCTTC. Its protein is CASSPRFLANYNEQFF. The full variable domain, rest sourced from reference TRBV7-6 and TRBJ2-1, is GAGVSQSPRYKVTKRGQDVALRCDPISGHVSLYWYRQALGQGPEFLTYFNYEAQQDKSGLPNDRFSAERPEGSISTLTIQRTEQRDSAMYRCASSPRFLANYNEQFFGPGTRLTVL.

The chain's CDR3 is CASSPVTTGELFF. CDR3 DNA: TGTGCCAGCAGCCCCGTGACTACCGGGGAGCTGTTTTTT. The chain carries TRBV7-9 and TRBJ2-2; D ambiguous. The germline gives CDR1 SEHNR, CDR2 FQNEAQ (reference sequence). V lost 5 bases and J lost 5, with 9 bases in between. The CDR3 totals 13 residues. Full variable domain (rest looked up from reference TRBV7-9 and TRBJ2-2): DTGVSQNPRHKITKRGQNVTFRCDPISEHNRLYWYRQTLGQGPEFLTYFQNEAQLEKSRLLSDRFSAERPKGSFSTLEIQRTEQGDSAMYLCASSPVTTGELFFGEGSRLTVL.

This clone has a single count. This chain links TRBV28 with TRBJ2-7; TRBD2 matches 7 bases. The CDR3 totals 14 residues. Germline V gene data show CDR1 as MDHEN and CDR2 as SYDVKM. Trimming cost V 2 bases and J 3 bases; bases outside gene matches: 4. The CDR3 DNA reads as TGTGCCAGCAGTTTAGGCGGGAGCCTCTACGAGCAGTACTTC. Amino acid sequence: CASSLGGSLYEQYF.

This sequence joins TRBV12-3 or TRBV12-4 and TRBJ1-5, with D perhaps matching TRBD1 (5 bases). The V and J ends lost 10 bases and 10 bases respectively, with 17 bases between them. The CDR3 runs to 12 residues. The CDR3 nucleotides read TGTGCCACCTCGACAGCCCGTGGCCCCCAGCATTTT. This encodes CATSTARGPQHF.

The chain employs TRBV6-5 and TRBJ2-1, with 11 bases fitting TRBD2. This CDR3 is 15 amino acids long. Germline trimming cut 10 bases from V and 4 bases from J; bases unmatched to any gene: 9. Germline assignment: CDR1 MNHEY and CDR2 SVGAGI. CDR3 sequence (DNA): TGTGCCATCCCAGCCGGGACTAGCGGATACAATGAGCAGTTCTTC. Its protein product is CAIPAGTSGYNEQFF.

The chain employs TRBV28 and TRBJ2-7; the match to TRBD1 covers 9 bases. The CDR3 loop spans 14 amino acids. The J segment lost 3 bases and the V segment lost 6 bases, leaving 6 bases of the junction unmatched. Germline V gene sequence: CDR1 MDHEN, CDR2 SYDVKM. Here the CDR3 DNA reads TGTGCCAGCAGCGAGACGACAGGGGGCTACGAGCAGTACTTC. Translated, it gives CASSETTGGYEQYF. The complete variable domain, with remaining parts taken from reference TRBV28 and TRBJ2-7, reads DVKVTQSSRYLVKRTGEKVFLECVQDMDHENMFWYRQDPGLGLRLIYFSYDVKMKEKGDIPEGYSVSREKKERFSLILESASTNQTSMYLCASSETTGGYEQYFGPGTRLTVT.

The rearrangement joins TRBV2 to TRBJ1-4, with 8 bases identical to TRBD1. In germline, CDR1 is SNHLY, CDR2 FYNNEI. There are 19 residues in the CDR3. Trimming cost V 2 bases and J 5 bases; bases outside gene matches: 16. CDR3 in amino acids: CASSETIQISRTGNEKLFF. CDR3 nucleotide sequence: TGTGCCAGCAGTGAAACAATACAAATTAGCCGGACAGGGAATGAAAAACTGTTTTTT.

In DNA, the CDR3 is TGTGCCAGCACTCCGGAGTGGTACAATGAGCAGTTCTTC. It translates to CASTPEWYNEQFF. V is TRBV7-2 and J is TRBJ2-1, with D uncertain. V gave up 7 bases and J gave up 4 bases, with 11 bases separating them. Germline V gene sequence: CDR1 SGHTA, CDR2 FQGNSA. The CDR3 runs 13 residues.

V usage is TRBV6-5 and J usage is TRBJ2-7; 7 bases map to TRBD1. The junction had 9 bases not matched to a gene; V was cut back by 9 bases and J by 4 bases. There are 13 residues in the CDR3. Germline CDR1 and CDR2: MNHEY and SVGAGI. The CDR3 sequence is CASKLGGLYEQYF. The CDR3 DNA is TGTGCCAGTAAGTTAGGGGGCCTGTACGAGCAGTACTTC.

The gene calls are TRBV9 and TRBJ2-1, with D hard to call. Germline loops: CDR1 SGDLS, CDR2 YYNGEE. This CDR3 spans 17 amino acids. The ends were cut back, 0 bases at V and 0 bases at J, with 13 bases in the middle. In nucleotides, the CDR3 is TGTGCCAGCAGCGTAGTTAAGGCGGCTAGCTCCTACAATGAGCAGTTCTTC. Translating gives CASSVVKAASSYNEQFF.

This chain links TRBV11-2 with TRBJ2-5; possible D gene TRBD2, 5 bases. V was clipped by 0 bases and J by 8 bases, with 10 bases between them. Per germline, CDR1 SGHAT and CDR2 FQNNGV. The CDR3 contains 13 residues. DNA of the CDR3: TGTGCCAGCAGCTTAGATCCAGCGGCTACCCAGTACTTC. Its protein is CASSLDPAATQYF.

V usage is TRBV27 and J usage is TRBJ1-2; the D gene is possibly TRBD1 (5 bases). The CDR3 has 14 residues. The V end lost 3 bases, the J end lost 8 bases, and 16 bases lay between the germline ends. Germline V gene sequence: CDR1 MNHEY, CDR2 SMNVEV (reference sequence). CDR3 amino acids: CASSLRRGMEGYTF. The CDR3 bases are TGTGCCAGCAGTTTGCGGAGGGGAATGGAGGGCTACACCTTC.

V and J are TRBV6-5 and TRBJ1-6; tentatively, D is TRBD1 (6 bases). This CDR3 has 14 amino acids. In germline, CDR1 is MNHEY, CDR2 SVGAGI. V lost 7 bases, J lost 10 bases, and 17 bases lay in between. CDR3: CASTLSGGRSPLHF. CDR3 DNA sequence: TGTGCCAGCACTCTCTCCGGGGGGCGATCACCCCTCCACTTT.

The chain recombines TRBV10-3 with TRBJ1-4; a possible D gene is TRBD1 (5 bases). CDR3 size: 13 residues. Germline V gives CDR1 ENHRY, CDR2 SYGVKD. The germline V and J ends were trimmed by 6 bases and 8 bases, with 13 bases remaining between them. The CDR3 DNA reads TGTGCCATCAGGGCCCAGGGAGGCGAAAAACTGTTTTTT. This encodes CAIRAQGGEKLFF.

This chain joins TRBV28 and TRBJ1-6; no firm D call. The CDR3 runs to 11 residues. Germline V gives CDR1 MDHEN, CDR2 SYDVKM. Trimming shortened V by 6 bases and J by 7 bases, and 4 bases separated the two germline ends. The CDR3 coding sequence is TGTGCCAGCAGCCTCAATTCACCCCTCCACTTT. Residues: CASSLNSPLHF.

The chain recombines TRBV11-2 with TRBJ1-2; tentative D call: TRBD1 (6 bases). Trimming cost V 3 bases and J 0 bases, with 14 bases left between them. CDR1 and CDR2 (germline): SGHAT, FQNNGV. CDR3 length: 16 residues. The CDR3 here is CASSFGGALANYGYTF. The CDR3 region has the DNA TGTGCCAGCAGCTTCGGGGGGGCTTTAGCTAACTATGGCTACACCTTC.

On this clone itself: Other nucleotide sequences from this sample produce the same CDR3. The rearrangement uses TRBV5-1 and TRBJ2-3; the D gene is possibly TRBD1 (7 bases). Germline CDR1 is SGHRS and CDR2 is YFSETQ. This CDR3 is built from 15 residues. V was trimmed by 0 bases and J by 3 bases, leaving 11 bases between them. The CDR3 reads CASSLGQGGTDTQYF. In DNA, the CDR3 is TGCGCCAGCAGCTTGGGACAGGGAGGTACAGATACGCAGTATTTT.